The 2 T cell receptor beta chains below come from one sample, sequenced in a study of T cell responses to AZD1222 COVID-19 vaccine. Profiled with immunoSEQ multiplex PCR; TCRdb holds only in-frame clones, not every one. Of 150,000 to 200,000 clones listed, roughly 92% were seen once; the top ten hold 1% to 1.5%. The sample consisted of peripheral blood, taken 28 days after the second AZD1222 dose. These receptors were obtained from an adult who received the AZD1222 COVID-19 vaccine.

This CDR3 reads CASSQDGRTGGFEQYF. The CDR3 region has the DNA TGCGCCAGCAGCCAAGATGGTCGGACAGGGGGCTTCGAGCAGTACTTC. This chain uses TRBV4-1 with TRBJ2-7, with 11 bases fitting TRBD1. Germline V CDR1 and CDR2: MGHRA, YSYEKL. Trimming removed 0 bases from V and 6 bases from J; junction bases left unmatched: 7. There are 16 residues in the CDR3.

The chain has TRBV2 and TRBJ1-4, with 8 bases lining up with TRBD1. The germline V gene encodes CDR1 SNHLY and CDR2 FYNNEI. V dropped 1 base and J dropped 10; count of bases not matched to a gene: 2. The CDR3 is 13 residues long. The CDR3 nucleotides are TGTGCCAGCAGTGAAGGTGGGACAGGAAAACTGTTTTTT. Translated: CASSEGGTGKLFF.